Sequencing of this T cell receptor (beta chain) was carried out in a study of human T cells and chemical hapten exposure. Each CDR3 protein gets one entry after TCRdb re-called the RACE reads with MiXCR. The sample has a few hundred thousand distinct CDR3 sequences; just under 6.5% are singletons. This clonotype came up many times. Per germline, CDR1 SGHVS and CDR2 FNYEAQ. The ends were cut back, 2 bases at V and 9 bases at J, with 17 bases in the middle. This CDR3 comprises 16 residues. As to time point: patch test 2, 6 weeks after DPC sensitization. Documented treatment: therapeutic diphenylcyclopropenone sensitization with weekly scalp DPC. Alopecia patients between 18 and 70 years old and suitable for DPC were used as donors.

The V gene is TRBV7-6, the J gene TRBJ1-6; D gene ambiguous. Sequenced material: whole blood, taken in connection with sensitization to the hapten diphenylcyclopropenone (DPC). The TCR comes from a woman under 30 with alopecia areata. Some clones in this sample may be carry-over from other donors' samples. The CDR3 loop reads CASSLRASLSSSPLHF. The CDR3 region has the DNA TGTGCCAGCAGCTTAAGGGCGAGCCTGTCCAGTTCACCCCTCCACTTT.